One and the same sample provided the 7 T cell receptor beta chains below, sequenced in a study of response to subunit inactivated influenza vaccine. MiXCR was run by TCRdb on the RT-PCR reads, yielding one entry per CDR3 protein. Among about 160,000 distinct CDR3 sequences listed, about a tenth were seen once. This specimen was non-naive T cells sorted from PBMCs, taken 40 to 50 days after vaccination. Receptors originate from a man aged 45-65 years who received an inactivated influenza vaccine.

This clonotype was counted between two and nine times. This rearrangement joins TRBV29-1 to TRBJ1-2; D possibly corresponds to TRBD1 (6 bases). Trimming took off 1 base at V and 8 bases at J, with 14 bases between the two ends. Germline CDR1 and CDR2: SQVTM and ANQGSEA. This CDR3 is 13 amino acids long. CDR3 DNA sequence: TGCAGCGTTGAAGGGACAGAGTCAGGCGGCTACACCTTC. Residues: CSVEGTESGGYTF.

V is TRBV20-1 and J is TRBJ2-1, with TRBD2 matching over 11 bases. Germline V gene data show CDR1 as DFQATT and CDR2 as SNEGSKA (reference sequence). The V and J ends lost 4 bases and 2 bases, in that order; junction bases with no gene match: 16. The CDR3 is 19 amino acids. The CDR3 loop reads CSANPQLAGAPWTYNEQFF. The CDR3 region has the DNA TGCAGTGCTAATCCCCAACTAGCGGGAGCCCCTTGGACCTACAATGAGCAGTTCTTC.

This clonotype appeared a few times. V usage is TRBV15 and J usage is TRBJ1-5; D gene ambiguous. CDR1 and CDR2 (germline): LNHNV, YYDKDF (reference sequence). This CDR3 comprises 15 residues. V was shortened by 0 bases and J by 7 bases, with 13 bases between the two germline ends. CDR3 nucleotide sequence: TGTGCCACCAGCAGAGATACAGCTCTCCAGCAGCCCCAGCATTTT. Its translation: CATSRDTALQQPQHF. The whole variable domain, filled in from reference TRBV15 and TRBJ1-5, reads DAMVIQNPRYQVTQFGKPVTLSCSQTLNHNVMYWYQQKSSQAPKLLFHYYDKDFNNEADTPDNFQSRRPNTSFCFLDIRSPGLGDTAMYLCATSRDTALQQPQHFGDGTRLSIL.

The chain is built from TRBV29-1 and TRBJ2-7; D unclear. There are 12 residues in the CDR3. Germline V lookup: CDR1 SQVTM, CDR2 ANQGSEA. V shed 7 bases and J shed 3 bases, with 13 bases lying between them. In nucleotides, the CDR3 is TGCAGCGCCGGTCGCTCTTACTACGAGCAGTACTTC. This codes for CSAGRSYYEQYF.

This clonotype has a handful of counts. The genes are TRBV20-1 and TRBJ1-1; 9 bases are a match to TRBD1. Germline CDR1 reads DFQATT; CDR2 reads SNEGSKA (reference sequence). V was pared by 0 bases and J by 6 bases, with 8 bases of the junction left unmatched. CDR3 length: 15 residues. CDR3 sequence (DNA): TGCAGTGCTAGAGATTGGACAGGGGTTGTTTCTGAAGCTTTCTTT. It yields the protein CSARDWTGVVSEAFF.

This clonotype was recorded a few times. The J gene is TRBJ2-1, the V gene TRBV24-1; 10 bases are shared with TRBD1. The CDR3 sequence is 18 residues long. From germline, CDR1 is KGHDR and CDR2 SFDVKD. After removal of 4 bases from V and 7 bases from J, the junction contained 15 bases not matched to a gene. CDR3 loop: CATSDLALGQGLENEQFF. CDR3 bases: TGTGCCACCAGTGACCTTGCCCTGGGACAGGGGTTAGAGAATGAGCAGTTCTTC.

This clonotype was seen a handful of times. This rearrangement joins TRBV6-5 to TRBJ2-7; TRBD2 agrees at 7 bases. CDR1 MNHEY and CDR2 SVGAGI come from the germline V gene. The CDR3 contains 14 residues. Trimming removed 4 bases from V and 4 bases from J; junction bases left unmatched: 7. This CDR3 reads CASSFGGRQYEQYF. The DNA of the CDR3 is TGTGCCAGCAGTTTCGGGGGGAGACAATACGAGCAGTACTTC.